The T cell receptor beta chain described here comes from a study of blood T cell repertoires in acute mononucleosis (dated by TCRdb to the early 2020s). For context, the study as a whole: Convalescent samples, which represented the memory response, were taken 5 to 8 months after the acute presentation. The mean EBV load in blood was roughly 3.8 log10 genome copies per million B cells during acute infection, compared with over 2 at convalescence.

This specimen's time point label, per the study, means: convalescence about 6 months (5-8 months) after acute presentation (visit 7). Over the course of primary infection, this study followed CD8 T cell responses against two immunodominant EBV epitopes, BRLF1 109 (YVL-BR) and BMLF1 280 (GLC-BM). A positive serum heterophile antibody test together with EBV viral capsid antigen-specific IgM pointed to primary EBV infection. As a first step, magnetic positive selection (MACS) was used to enrich total CD8 T cells from the PBMCs. A FACSAria III was used to sort live CD3+ CD8+ tetramer+ cells to over 95% purity. A PE-conjugated tetramer loaded with the BMLF1 280-288 peptide was used to sort the cells. TCR repertoires of EBV epitope-specific CD8 T cells were deep-sequenced directly ex vivo after tetramer sorting, at acute infection and at convalescence. Donors were a few people aged roughly 18 to 30 with clinical acute infectious mononucleosis and laboratory evidence of primary EBV infection. Heparinized peripheral blood was drawn at clinical presentation with mononucleosis symptoms and again about 6 months later. PBMCs were isolated by Ficoll-Paque density gradient centrifugation.

General findings and caveats noted by the study authors: With only a few donors in the cohort, group averages were based on very few individuals. Just 8.5% to 9% of the unique acute clonotypes remained in convalescence, but these persisting clonotypes accounted for most of the response, and new, diverse de novo clonotypes seemingly replaced the other acute clonotypes. Both chains appeared to be involved in GLC-BM selection, with public TCRbeta motifs on BV14-BJ2 and BV20-BJ1 together with a TCRalpha motif on AV5-AJ31. Because only a fraction of each donor's blood was analyzed, sampling error might partly account for the low clonotype overlap between the acute and convalescent samples.

The CDR3 contains 12 residues, cysteine and phenylalanine counted. Solely the CDR3 DNA is kept, with 36 bases framed from the first base. As encoded in the germline V gene, CDR1 is SQVTM while CDR2 is ANQGSEA. Concerning this clone: It differs at one base from a far larger clone, so likely a read error. This CDR3 is also generated by other DNA sequences in the sample.

For TCR profiling, total RNA from no fewer than 9,500 sorted tetramer+ CD8 T cells was reverse transcribed into cDNA. PCR with primers that anneal to V and J regions amplified CDR3 regions and added unique molecular identifiers to track templates. Profiling of the TCRalpha and TCRbeta chains was done on the immunoSEQ platform, including the sequencing and error-correction standards of that platform. Per the authors' processing: Clonal copy numbers were corrected for sequencing and PCR errors, and CDR3s were defined per IMGT conventions. Analysis was restricted to productive rearrangements and performed with immunoSEQ Analyzer versions 2.0 and 3.0, while gene-pairing frequencies underwent further processing in Microsoft Excel. Circos plots were used to visualize V-J pairings, and MEME plus a custom motifSearch program were used to find CDR3 motifs. The OLGA algorithm was used to calculate the probability of generation of TCR sequences. A clonotype seen at both visits was called persistent, a clonotype seen only at the acute visit was called nonpersistent, and a clonotype seen only at convalescence was called de novo. Any amino acid clonotype used by more than one donor was defined as a public TCR. The immuneACCESS repertoire file appears here via TCRdb, limited to in-frame rearrangements. These files lack a portion of the clones; in checked studies, under half of the deficit traces to unresolved V genes, and the cause of the others is not known. V and J calls plus clone size are reproduced from that table; the DNA served to infer D and trimming. This sample holds about 1,700 clones; almost 25% were observed only once. About 24% of the sample lies in the top ten.

The chain joins TRBV29-1 to TRBJ1-2; 7 bases in the junction line up with TRBD1. This clonotype was sampled from a woman aged 18-30 years with infectious mononucleosis caused by EBV. The sequencing used EBV GLC epitope tetramer+ CD8+ T cells sorted from PBMCs, collected during convalescence from infectious mononucleosis. The cell subset or site label here, explained by the study, means: CD8 T cells binding tetramer with EBV BMLF1 280-288 peptide (GLC-BM). The DNA reads as follows: TGCAGCGTGGAAGGGGAGGGGGCTGGGGACACCTTC. It codes for CSVEGEGAGDTF.